This TCR beta chain was captured by sequencing in a study of cytomegalovirus exposure and HLA in healthy donors. To note about this clone: Antigen unknown.

The study's findings and limits: What a later analysis showed was that several of the most significant clusters appeared linked to common viral pathogens.

From germline, CDR1 is SEHNR and CDR2 FQNEAQ (reference sequence). This CDR3 comprises 18 residues. After removal of 3 bases from V and 2 bases from J, the junction contained 7 bases not matched to a gene. 13 Jbeta primers and 60 Vbeta primers were used for the PCR. This table comes from immunoSEQ multiplex PCR, and its TCRdb copy is limited to in-frame clones, with some not included. The table shows around 40,000 clones, with around 82% occurring only once. Sequencing was done on a sample of PBMCs. The origin of this receptor is a woman between 18 and 29 years old in good health and CMV-seropositive. This chain uses TRBV7-9 with TRBJ2-3, with 14 positions matching TRBD2. The CDR3 bases are TGTGCCAGCAGCTTGACTAGCGGGAGGGCCCCAATCACAGATACGCAGTATTTT. This codes for CASSLTSGRAPITDTQYF.